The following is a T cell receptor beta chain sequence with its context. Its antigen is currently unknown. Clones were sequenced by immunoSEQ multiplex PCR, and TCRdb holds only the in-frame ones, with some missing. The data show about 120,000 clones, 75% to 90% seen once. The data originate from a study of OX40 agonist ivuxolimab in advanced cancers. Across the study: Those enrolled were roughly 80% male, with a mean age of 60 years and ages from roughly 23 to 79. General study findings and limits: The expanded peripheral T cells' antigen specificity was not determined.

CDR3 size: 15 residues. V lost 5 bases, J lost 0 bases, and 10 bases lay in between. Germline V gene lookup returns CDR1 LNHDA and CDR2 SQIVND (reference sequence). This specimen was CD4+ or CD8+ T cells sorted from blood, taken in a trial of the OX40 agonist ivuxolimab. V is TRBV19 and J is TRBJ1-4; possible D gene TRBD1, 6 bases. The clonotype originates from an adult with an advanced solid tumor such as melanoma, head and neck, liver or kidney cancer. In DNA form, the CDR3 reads TGTGCCAGTAGTGGACAGCTTGCAACTAATGAAAAACTGTTTTTT. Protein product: CASSGQLATNEKLFF.